This passage covers 27 T cell receptor beta chains from one sample sequenced in a study of identical twins. Using its own MiXCR run on the 5' RACE reads, TCRdb lists one record per CDR3 protein. The profile covers 700,000 or so distinct CDR3 sequences, with around 8.6% appearing a single time and 0.98% taken by the ten largest. This sample also appeared in a second study, on yellow fever vaccine responses in identical twins.

Sequenced sample: PBMCs. These receptors all come from a woman in her late teens or twenties in good health.

V is TRBV10-3 and J is TRBJ2-2, with D perhaps matching TRBD2 (7 bases). Germline CDR1 reads ENHRY; CDR2 reads SYGVKD. Trimming cost V 1 base and J 4 bases, with 16 bases left between them. The CDR3 runs to 17 residues. The CDR3 sequence: CAISEFVGGPLTGELFF. CDR3 DNA: TGTGCCATCAGTGAGTTTGTCGGGGGGCCGCTCACCGGGGAGCTGTTTTTT.

This chain connects TRBV10-3 to TRBJ1-2; possibly TRBD1 for D (5 bases). The ends were cut back, 6 bases at V and 4 bases at J, with 12 bases in the middle. Germline-derived CDR1 and CDR2 are ENHRY and SYGVKD. This CDR3 is 13 amino acids long. The CDR3: CAISQGDSYGYTF. The CDR3 region has the DNA TGTGCCATCAGCCAAGGGGACTCCTATGGCTACACCTTC.

This clonotype was picked up a small number of times. The V gene is TRBV5-1, the J gene TRBJ2-1, with 8 bases lining up with TRBD2. Germline-derived CDR1 and CDR2 are SGHRS and YFSETQ. The CDR3 length is 17 residues. V trimming: 2 bases; J trimming: 6 bases; junction bases outside the gene matches: 13. The CDR3 spells CASSFETLGTSFNEQFF. Written as DNA, the CDR3 is TGCGCCAGCAGCTTCGAGACTCTCGGGACTAGTTTCAATGAGCAGTTCTTC.

This clonotype was seen at least ten times. The chain combines TRBV29-1 with TRBJ2-1; D is unresolved. Trimming took off 1 base at V and 8 bases at J, with 9 bases between the two ends. The CDR3 sequence is 12 residues long. Germline assignment: CDR1 SQVTM and CDR2 ANQGSEA. In DNA form, the CDR3 reads TGCAGCGTTGAAGGCCTAGACGATGAGCAGTTCTTC. Encoded protein: CSVEGLDDEQFF.

This clonotype has a handful of counts. V is TRBV7-9 and J is TRBJ2-7; D is unclear. Germline V gene lookup returns CDR1 SEHNR and CDR2 FQNEAQ (reference sequence). Trimming removed 4 bases from V and 6 bases from J, with 7 bases in between. The length of the CDR3 is 11 residues. CDR3 bases: TGTGCCAGCAGCTCAACTGTCGAGCAGTACTTC. It encodes CASSSTVEQYF.

In this sample, this clonotype turned up a few times. The CDR3 DNA reads as TGTGCCAGCAGCCAAGGTGGCGGGAGGCTGATCTACAATGAGCAGTTCTTC. The encoded protein is CASSQGGGRLIYNEQFF. The rearrangement uses TRBV3-1 and TRBJ2-1, with 8 bases identical to TRBD2. V lost 1 base to trimming and J lost 3 bases; unmatched junction nucleotides: 8. This CDR3 contains 17 residues. Germline CDR1 and CDR2: LGHDT and YNNKEL (reference sequence).

About this clonotype: One end of the junction is discordant with germline, which a read error may explain. The chain joins TRBV2 to TRBJ2-3; 16 nucleotides match TRBD2. The CDR3 loop spans 18 amino acids. From germline, CDR1 is SNHLY and CDR2 FYNNEI. The CDR3 nucleotides are TGTGCCTGCAGTGTCCCGGGACTAGCGGGGGGGAACACAGATACGCAGTATTTT. It yields the protein CACSVPGLAGGNTDTQYF. Combining the CDR3 with reference TRBV2 and TRBJ2-3 gives the whole variable domain EPEVTQTPSHQVTQMGQEVILRCVPISNHLYFYWYRQILGQKVEFLVSFYNNEISEKSEIFDDQFSVERPDGSNFTLKIRSTKLEDSAMYFCACSVPGLAGGNTDTQYFGPGTRLTVL.

This clonotype appeared a few times. The rearrangement links TRBV4-2 to TRBJ1-1, with 9 bases matching TRBD1. V trimming: 1 base; J trimming: 8 bases; junction bases outside the gene matches: 5. This CDR3 is built from 14 residues. CDR1 is LGHNA and CDR2 is YNFKEQ in the germline V gene. The CDR3, as DNA: TGTGCCAGCAGCCAAGGGGGACAGGGCAAGGAAGCTTTCTTT. This codes for CASSQGGQGKEAFF.

The chain employs TRBV27 and TRBJ2-3; D is possibly TRBD2 (6 bases). Looked up from germline, CDR1 is MNHEY and CDR2 is SMNVEV (reference sequence). The CDR3 sequence is 14 residues long. Trimming removed 4 bases from V and 2 bases from J, with 10 bases in between. The CDR3 reads CASSWTTYTDTQYF. The CDR3 DNA reads TGTGCCAGCAGTTGGACTACCTACACAGATACGCAGTATTTT.

This clonotype turned up a few times. The chain carries TRBV3-1 and TRBJ1-4, with D unclear. Trimming pared 1 base from V and 4 bases from J, leaving 16 bases between. The CDR3 spans 17 residues. Germline V gene sequence: CDR1 LGHDT, CDR2 YNNKEL (reference sequence). As DNA, the CDR3 is TGTGCCAGCAGCCAAGGGATACCACGGTTTGGTAATGAAAAACTGTTTTTT. Translated, it gives CASSQGIPRFGNEKLFF. Drawing the rest from reference TRBV3-1 and TRBJ1-4, the complete variable domain is DTAVSQTPKYLVTQMGNDKSIKCEQNLGHDTMYWYKQDSKKFLKIMFSYNNKELIINETVPNRFSPKSPDKAHLNLHINSLELGDSAVYFCASSQGIPRFGNEKLFFGSGTQLSVL.

The chain employs TRBV10-3 and TRBJ2-3; no clear D. V gave up 10 bases and J gave up 0 bases, with 14 bases separating them. The CDR3 consists of 14 residues. Germline values: CDR1 ENHRY, CDR2 SYGVKD. In nucleotides, the CDR3 is TGTGCCACAAATGTCGGTGAAAGCACAGATACGCAGTATTTT. Translated, it gives CATNVGESTDTQYF.

This clonotype was recorded many times. The J gene is TRBJ2-5, the V gene TRBV28; possibly TRBD2 for D (5 bases). CDR3 size: 12 residues. V was clipped by 7 bases and J by 5 bases, with 11 bases between them. CDR1 MDHEN and CDR2 SYDVKM come from the germline V gene. For the CDR3, the DNA is TGTGCCAGCACCGTCCCGGGGGAGACCCAGTACTTC. The encoded protein is CASTVPGETQYF.

This clonotype was counted a few times. The CDR3 nucleotides read TGTGCCAGCAGCTTTGGGTTAGACACAGATACGCAGTATTTT. It yields the protein CASSFGLDTDTQYF. The chain recombines TRBV7-3 with TRBJ2-3; D unresolved. The CDR3 is 14 amino acids. Between the trimmed V and J ends, which lost 3 bases and 2 bases, there was a span of 9 bases. Germline assignment: CDR1 SGHTA and CDR2 FQGTGA.

The sample holds a few counts of this clonotype. The chain combines TRBV6-5 with TRBJ2-6; no reliable D call. Trimming removed 2 bases at V and 0 bases at J, with 11 bases between. The germline CDR1 and CDR2 sequences are MNHEY and SVGAGI. This CDR3 has 17 amino acids. CDR3 sequence (DNA): TGTGCCAGCAGTTACCCCGCTGGACGCTCTGGGGCCAACGTCCTGACTTTC. Translation: CASSYPAGRSGANVLTF.

This clonotype was seen only a few times. A junction end diverges from the germline sequence, so it may reflect a read error. This rearrangement joins TRBV7-7 to TRBJ2-5; 13 nucleotides agree with TRBD2. CDR3 length: 16 residues. CDR1 SSHAT and CDR2 FNYEAQ come from the germline V gene (reference sequence). CDR3 amino acids: CASSWGTSGTQETQYF. The DNA for the CDR3 is TGTGCTAGCAGCTGGGGGACTAGCGGGACCCAAGAGACCCAGTACTTC.

The genes are TRBV16 and TRBJ2-7, with D perhaps assigned TRBD1 or TRBD2 (5 bases each). The CDR3 covers 15 residues. Germline CDR1 reads KGHSY; CDR2 reads FQNENV. V was pared by 3 bases and J by 2 bases, with 14 bases between. Written as DNA, the CDR3 is TGTGCCAGCAGCCACCAAGGGACGGGAACCTACGAGCAGTACTTC. It encodes CASSHQGTGTYEQYF.

The table lists this clonotype with many counts. This chain uses TRBV5-1 with TRBJ1-2; TRBD1 matches 9 bases. The V gene's germline CDR1 is SGHRS and CDR2 YFSETQ. The J segment lost 4 bases and the V segment lost 4 bases, leaving 8 bases of the junction unmatched. The CDR3 runs to 15 residues. The CDR3 here is CASSEGTGSFYGYTF. The CDR3 region has the DNA TGCGCCAGCAGCGAGGGGACAGGGAGCTTCTATGGCTACACCTTC.

This clonotype turned up a few times. V usage is TRBV9 and J usage is TRBJ2-6, with 8 nucleotides matching TRBD2. Trimming took 0 bases from V and 0 from J; bases not matched to a gene: 2. Germline assignment: CDR1 SGDLS and CDR2 YYNGEE. This CDR3 has 17 residues. The CDR3 coding sequence is TGTGCCAGCAGCGTAGAGCGGGGGCGCTCTGGGGCCAACGTCCTGACTTTC. Translated: CASSVERGRSGANVLTF.

This clonotype came up many times. This sequence joins TRBV11-1 and TRBJ2-3, with 15 bases fitting TRBD2. Germline CDR1 reads SGHAT; CDR2 reads FQDESV (reference sequence). With V trimmed by 0 bases and J by 4 bases, 8 bases remained unmatched. CDR3 length equals 19 residues. CDR3 in DNA: TGTGCCAGCAGCTTAGCGCAGGGACTAGCGGGAGGCTTCGCAGATACGCAGTATTTT. It translates to CASSLAQGLAGGFADTQYF.

The sample holds a few counts of this clonotype. The chain couples TRBV9 to TRBJ2-2; D might be TRBD2 (5 bases). The CDR3 has 16 amino acids. From germline, CDR1 is SGDLS and CDR2 YYNGEE. Trimming cost V 0 bases and J 9 bases, with 18 bases left between them. CDR3: CASSVAWEIPARELFF. The CDR3 DNA reads TGTGCCAGCAGCGTAGCTTGGGAGATCCCGGCGAGGGAGCTGTTTTTT.

The genes are TRBV12-3 or TRBV12-4 and TRBJ2-3, with 15 bases lining up with TRBD2. Trimming at V came to 6 bases and at J to 6 bases, leaving 10 bases not matched to a gene. This CDR3 contains 17 residues. The CDR3, as DNA: TGTGCCAGCAGCGTTTTGGGGACTAGCGGGGGGAGGGATACGCAGTATTTT. It specifies CASSVLGTSGGRDTQYF.

V is TRBV29-1 and J is TRBJ2-7, with 7 bases lining up with TRBD2. CDR1 is SQVTM, CDR2 ANQGSEA, per germline. V lost 4 bases and J lost 6; bases outside the gene matches: 6. The CDR3 consists of 12 residues. The CDR3 protein is CSVVGEGSEQYF. Here the CDR3 DNA reads TGCAGCGTTGTCGGGGAGGGAAGCGAGCAGTACTTC.

This clonotype was seen only a few times. The chain's CDR3 is CASSLDSYTEAFF. Written as DNA, the CDR3 is TGTGCCAGCAGTTTGGACAGTTACACTGAAGCTTTCTTT. The chain has TRBV12-3 or TRBV12-4 and TRBJ1-1; a weak D match, TRBD1 (6 bases). The V end lost 3 bases, the J end lost 3 bases, and 8 bases lay between the germline ends. The CDR3 spans 13 residues.

A few counts support this clonotype. The chain recombines TRBV7-3 with TRBJ2-3, with D perhaps being TRBD1 or TRBD2 (6 bases each). Germline CDR1 SGHTA, CDR2 FQGTGA. V was clipped by 1 base and J by 6 bases, with 17 bases between them. The CDR3 contains 16 residues. The CDR3 DNA is TGTGCCAGCAGCTTAATGTTTCGGGGGCCCCGGGATACGCAGTATTTT. It specifies CASSLMFRGPRDTQYF.

This clonotype has just a few counts. The chain joins TRBV6-2 or TRBV6-3 to TRBJ1-2; the match to TRBD1 covers 8 bases. The V gene end was trimmed by 7 bases and the J gene end by 5 bases; junction bases not matched to a gene: 6. CDR1 is MNHEY, CDR2 SVGEGT, per germline. There are 13 residues in the CDR3. Here the CDR3 reads CASIPGTGYGYTF. The CDR3 bases are TGTGCCAGCATTCCCGGGACAGGTTATGGCTACACCTTC.

This clonotype has just one count. The V and J genes are TRBV20-1 and TRBJ2-3; D perhaps matches TRBD2 (6 bases). Germline V gene lookup returns CDR1 DFQATT and CDR2 SNEGSKA (reference sequence). Trimming took 2 bases from V and 0 from J, leaving 27 bases between them. The CDR3 runs to 20 residues. CDR3 sequence (DNA): TGCAGTGCTAGAATCCCTTTCTCGACGGGAGCTAAGTTAAGCACAGATACGCAGTATTTT. Encoded protein: CSARIPFSTGAKLSTDTQYF.

This clonotype was recorded many times. The chain recombines TRBV4-3 with TRBJ2-3, with 7 bases matching TRBD2. V gave up 1 base and J gave up 1 base; unmatched junction bases: 2. Per germline, CDR1 LGHNA and CDR2 YSLEER. This CDR3 has 15 residues. As DNA, the CDR3 is TGCGCCAGCAGCCAAGGGGCGGGGGGCACAGATACGCAGTATTTT. Protein: CASSQGAGGTDTQYF.